This TCR beta chain was obtained from a study of T cell responses to AZD1222 COVID-19 vaccine. Whole-study results and caveats: The repertoires were collected only after the peak T cell response. Receipt of two AZD1222 doses was followed by a rise in Spike-specific TCR breadth and depth.

Assay: immunoSEQ multiplex PCR; the TCRdb copy retains only in-frame clones and omits some. This sample yields about 130,000 clones, of which 86% are seen a single time; around 20% belongs to the top ten. As concerns this clone: The antigen is undetermined.

The sequence derives from an adult in good health. This specimen was peripheral blood, taken on day 0 of AZD1222 vaccination.

CDR3 bases: TGTGCCAGCAGCTTCGAGGGACTGAACACTGAAGCTTTCTTT. Amino acid sequence: CASSFEGLNTEAFF. The V call is TRBV7-9, the J call TRBJ1-1, with a weak D call TRBD1 (5 bases). Germline V CDR1 and CDR2: SEHNR, FQNEAQ (reference sequence). V lost 3 bases, J lost 0 bases, and 8 bases lay in between. This CDR3 has 14 residues.